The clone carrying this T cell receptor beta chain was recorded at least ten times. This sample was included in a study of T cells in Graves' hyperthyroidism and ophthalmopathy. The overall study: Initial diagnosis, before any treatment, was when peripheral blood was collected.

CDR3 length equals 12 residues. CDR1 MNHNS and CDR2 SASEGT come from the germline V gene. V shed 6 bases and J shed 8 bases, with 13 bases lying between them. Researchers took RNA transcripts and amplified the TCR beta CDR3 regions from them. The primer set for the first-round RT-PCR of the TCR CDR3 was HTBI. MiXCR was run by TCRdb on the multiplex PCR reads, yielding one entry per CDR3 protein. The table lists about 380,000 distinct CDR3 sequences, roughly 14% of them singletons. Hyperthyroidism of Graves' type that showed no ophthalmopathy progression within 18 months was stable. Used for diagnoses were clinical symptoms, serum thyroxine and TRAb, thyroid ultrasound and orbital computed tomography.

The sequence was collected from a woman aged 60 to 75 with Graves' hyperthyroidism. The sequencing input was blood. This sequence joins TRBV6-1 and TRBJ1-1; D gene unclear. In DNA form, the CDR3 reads TGTGCCAGCAGAGAGACGGGGATGGAAGCTTTCTTT. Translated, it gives CASRETGMEAFF.